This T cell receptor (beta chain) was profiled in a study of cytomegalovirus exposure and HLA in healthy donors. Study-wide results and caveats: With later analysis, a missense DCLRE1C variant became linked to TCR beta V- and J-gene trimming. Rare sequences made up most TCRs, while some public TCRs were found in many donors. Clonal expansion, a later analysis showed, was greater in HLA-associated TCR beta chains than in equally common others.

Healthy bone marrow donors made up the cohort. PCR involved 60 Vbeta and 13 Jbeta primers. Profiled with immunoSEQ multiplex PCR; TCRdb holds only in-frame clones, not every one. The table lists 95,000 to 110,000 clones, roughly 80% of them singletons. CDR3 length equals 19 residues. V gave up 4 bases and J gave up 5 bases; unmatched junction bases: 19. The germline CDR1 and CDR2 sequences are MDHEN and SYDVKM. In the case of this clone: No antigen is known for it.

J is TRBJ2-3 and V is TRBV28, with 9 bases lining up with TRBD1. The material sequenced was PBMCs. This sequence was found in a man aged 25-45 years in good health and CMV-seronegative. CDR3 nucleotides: TGTGCCAGCAGTTCTCTACCCCCCTGGCGGGACAGGGCGATAGATACGCAGTATTTT. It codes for CASSSLPPWRDRAIDTQYF. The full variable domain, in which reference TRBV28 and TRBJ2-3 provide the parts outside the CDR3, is DVKVTQSSRYLVKRTGEKVFLECVQDMDHENMFWYRQDPGLGLRLIYFSYDVKMKEKGDIPEGYSVSREKKERFSLILESASTNQTSMYLCASSSLPPWRDRAIDTQYFGPGTRLTVL.